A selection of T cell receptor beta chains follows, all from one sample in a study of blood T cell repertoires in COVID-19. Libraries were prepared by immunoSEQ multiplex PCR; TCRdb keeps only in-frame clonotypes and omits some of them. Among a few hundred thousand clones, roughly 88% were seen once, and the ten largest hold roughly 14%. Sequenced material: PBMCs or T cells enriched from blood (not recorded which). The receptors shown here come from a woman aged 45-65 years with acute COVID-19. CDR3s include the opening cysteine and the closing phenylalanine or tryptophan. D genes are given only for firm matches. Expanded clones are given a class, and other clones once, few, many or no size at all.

DNA: TGTGCCAGCAGCCCCCCGGGACTAGCCTACAATGAGCAGTTCTTC; CDR3: CASSPPGLAYNEQFF; J: TRBJ2-1; D: TRBD2; V: TRBV7-3; size: -
DNA: TGTGCCAGCAGTGAAGCGGCCTGGACAAATAGCAATCAGCCCCAGCATTTT; CDR3: CASSEAAWTNSNQPQHF; J: TRBJ1-5; D: -; V: TRBV2; size: -
DNA: TGTGCCAGTAGTCCCCGAGGGACAGGGAACACTGAAGCTTTCTTT; CDR3: CASSPRGTGNTEAFF; J: TRBJ1-1; D: TRBD1; V: TRBV19; size: -
DNA: TGTGCCAGCAGTTTATTGAGCGGCTACACCTTC; CDR3: CASSLLSGYTF; J: TRBJ1-2; D: -; V: TRBV28; size: once
DNA: TGTGCCAGTAGTATTACCTACGATACGCAGTATTTT; CDR3: CASSITYDTQYF; J: TRBJ2-3; D: -; V: TRBV19; size: -
DNA: TGTGCCAGCAGTTTACTGGAGGGGGCTCACTATGGCTACACCTTC; CDR3: CASSLLEGAHYGYTF; J: TRBJ1-2; D: TRBD1; V: TRBV28; size: -
DNA: TGTGCCAGCAGCGTAGGTGGCGGGAGCGCTTCCTACGAGCAGTACTTC; CDR3: CASSVGGGSASYEQYF; J: TRBJ2-7; D: TRBD2; V: TRBV9; size: -
DNA: TGTGCCAGCAGCCAAACAGGGACAGGGTTCTACGAGCAGTACTTC; CDR3: CASSQTGTGFYEQYF; J: TRBJ2-7; D: TRBD1; V: TRBV27; size: -
DNA: TGTGCCAGCAGCCAGGGACTAGCGGGTGCCTACAATGAGCAGTTCTTC; CDR3: CASSQGLAGAYNEQFF; J: TRBJ2-1; D: TRBD2; V: TRBV3-1/TRBV3-2; size: -
DNA: TGTGCCAGCAGCGGACTCAATAATTCACCCCTCCACTTT; CDR3: CASSGLNNSPLHF; J: TRBJ1-6; D: -; V: TRBV27; size: -
DNA: TGCGCCAGCAGCCTCGGTTCCGGAGCGGGAACAGGAGAGACCCAGTACTTC; CDR3: CASSLGSGAGTGETQYF; J: TRBJ2-5; D: TRBD2; V: TRBV5-1; size: -
DNA: TGTGCCAGCAGTGGCCGACAGGGTGGCTACACCTTC; CDR3: CASSGRQGGYTF; J: TRBJ1-2; D: TRBD1; V: TRBV2; size: -
DNA: TGTGCCAGCAGCTCGGAGGGTCAAGAGACCCAGTACTTC; CDR3: CASSSEGQETQYF; J: TRBJ2-5; D: -; V: TRBV7-3; size: -
DNA: TGTGCCTGGAGTAGTACAGGAGTCTATGGCTACACCTTC; CDR3: CAWSSTGVYGYTF; J: TRBJ1-2; D: -; V: TRBV30; size: -
DNA: TGTGCCAGAAGCTTAGTCTGCACGGGTTCTAATGGGAACATTCAGTACTTC; CDR3: CARSLVCTGSNGNIQYF; J: TRBJ2-4; D: -; V: TRBV7-5; size: -
DNA: TGTGCCAGCAGCCTCCAGACCGGGACAGGGTTTCCAGCTTTCTTT; CDR3: CASSLQTGTGFPAFF; J: TRBJ1-1; D: TRBD1; V: TRBV3-1/TRBV3-2; size: -
DNA: TGTGCCAGCAGCTTATACGGGAGCGGAACCGGGGAGCTGTTTTTT; CDR3: CASSLYGSGTGELFF; J: TRBJ2-2; D: -; V: TRBV7-3; size: -
DNA: TGTGCCAGCAGCCCAAGTGAGTCGGTTAGAGTCTACGAGCAGTACTTC; CDR3: CASSPSESVRVYEQYF; J: TRBJ2-7; D: -; V: TRBV7-9; size: -
DNA: TGCGCCAGCAGCCAAGATAGAGACAGGGCGGCCTACAATGAGCAGTTCTTC; CDR3: CASSQDRDRAAYNEQFF; J: TRBJ2-1; D: TRBD1; V: TRBV4-3; size: -
DNA: TGTGCCAGCAGCCCATGGCGGGGTAACACTGAAGCTTTCTTT; CDR3: CASSPWRGNTEAFF; J: TRBJ1-1; D: -; V: TRBV3-1/TRBV3-2; size: -
DNA: TGCGCCAGCAGCTTGGAGGCTAGCGGTAGGGGCGAGCAGTACTTC; CDR3: CASSLEASGRGEQYF; J: TRBJ2-7; D: TRBD2; V: TRBV5-1; size: -
DNA: TGTGCCAGCAGTGTGAGGGGGCGCAGATACGAGCAGTACTTC; CDR3: CASSVRGRRYEQYF; J: TRBJ2-7; D: TRBD1; V: TRBV2; size: -
DNA: TGTGCCAGCAGCGGGGGAATTTCTGGAAACACCATATATTTT; CDR3: CASSGGISGNTIYF; J: TRBJ1-3; D: -; V: TRBV6-5; size: once
DNA: TGTGCCAGCTCCTCCCCCAATTCACCCCTCCACTTT; CDR3: CASSSPNSPLHF; J: TRBJ1-6; D: -; V: TRBV12-3/TRBV12-4; size: -
DNA: TGTGCCAGTACCCCGGAGCAGGGAAAAGAGACCCAGTACTTC; CDR3: CASTPEQGKETQYF; J: TRBJ2-5; D: -; V: TRBV19; size: -
DNA: TGTGCCAGCAGTCTGACAGGGGGCCCGAATTACGAGCAGTACTTC; CDR3: CASSLTGGPNYEQYF; J: TRBJ2-7; D: TRBD1; V: TRBV27; size: -
DNA: TGTGCTAGCAGCTTAGCGGGCCAGAACGAGCAGTACTTC; CDR3: CASSLAGQNEQYF; J: TRBJ2-7; D: TRBD2; V: TRBV7-7; size: -
DNA: TGTGCCAGCAGTTTCGAGGGGGCTGGGGCCAACGTCCTGACTTTC; CDR3: CASSFEGAGANVLTF; J: TRBJ2-6; D: -; V: TRBV28; size: -
DNA: TGTGCCAGCAGGGCAGGGGCTTATCTCTATGGCTACACCTTC; CDR3: CASRAGAYLYGYTF; J: TRBJ1-2; D: -; V: TRBV27; size: once
DNA: TGTGCCAGCAGTGCTCAGGCCTACGAGCAGTACTTC; CDR3: CASSAQAYEQYF; J: TRBJ2-7; D: -; V: TRBV2; size: -
DNA: TGTGCCAGCTCACCACCGCTCCGGGGAGGAGATACGCAGTATTTT; CDR3: CASSPPLRGGDTQYF; J: TRBJ2-3; D: -; V: TRBV18; size: -
DNA: TGTGCCAGCAGCCGTCGTGCATCCGGGACACTGCGGGCCTCCTACGAGCAGTACTTC; CDR3: CASSRRASGTLRASYEQYF; J: TRBJ2-7; D: -; V: TRBV3-1/TRBV3-2; size: -
DNA: TGCGCCAGCAGCTATCCACACAGGGGTCCTGAAGCTTTCTTT; CDR3: CASSYPHRGPEAFF; J: TRBJ1-1; D: TRBD1; V: TRBV4-1; size: -
DNA: TGTGCCAGCAGCGTAGATGGGCGACACAATGAGCAGTTCTTC; CDR3: CASSVDGRHNEQFF; J: TRBJ2-1; D: -; V: TRBV9; size: -
DNA: TGCAGCGTTGGAAGGGGCACTGAAGCTTTCTTT; CDR3: CSVGRGTEAFF; J: TRBJ1-1; D: -; V: TRBV29-1; size: -
DNA: TGTGCCAGCACCAGAAGCGGGAACTACAATGAGCAGTTCTTC; CDR3: CASTRSGNYNEQFF; J: TRBJ2-1; D: TRBD2; V: TRBV6-1; size: once
DNA: TGTGCCAGCTCACCCCCACGCGGGTTGAGTGAGATGTTCTACGAGCAGTACTTC; CDR3: CASSPPRGLSEMFYEQYF; J: TRBJ2-7; D: -; V: TRBV18; size: -
DNA: TGTGCCAGCAGTCCAACCTCGGGGGGGGGTTCACCCCTCCACTTT; CDR3: CASSPTSGGGSPLHF; J: TRBJ1-6; D: -; V: TRBV6-5; size: -
DNA: TGTGCCAGCAGCTCAGCCGGGACAGGGGATGAAAAACTGTTTTTT; CDR3: CASSSAGTGDEKLFF; J: TRBJ1-4; D: TRBD1; V: TRBV7-9; size: -
DNA: TGTGCCAGCAGCTTAATATCCACTAGCTTTGATGAGCAGTTCTTC; CDR3: CASSLISTSFDEQFF; J: TRBJ2-1; D: -; V: TRBV11-2; size: -
DNA: TGCAGCGCCGCCTCGAGGGGGGGCTCACTTGCAGATACGCAGTATTTT; CDR3: CSAASRGGSLADTQYF; J: TRBJ2-3; D: -; V: TRBV29-1; size: few
DNA: TGTGCCAGCAGCCAAGATGACCTAGCGGGAGGATTCACAGATACGCAGTATTTT; CDR3: CASSQDDLAGGFTDTQYF; J: TRBJ2-3; D: TRBD2; V: TRBV3-1/TRBV3-2; size: -
DNA: TGTGCCAGCAGTTTCCTTTCTCGCCAGGGAGGGTATGGCTACACCTTC; CDR3: CASSFLSRQGGYGYTF; J: TRBJ1-2; D: -; V: TRBV28; size: -
DNA: TGTGCCAGCAGCTTATGGCGGGAGGGCCGTTCCGATGAGCAGTTCTTC; CDR3: CASSLWREGRSDEQFF; J: TRBJ2-1; D: TRBD2; V: TRBV7-9; size: once
DNA: TGTGCCAGCAGTGAACCGCCTACAGGGACCTACGAGCAGTACTTC; CDR3: CASSEPPTGTYEQYF; J: TRBJ2-7; D: -; V: TRBV25-1; size: -
DNA: TGTGCCAGCAGTGACAGGGCACCGGTAGGTGAGCAGTTCTTC; CDR3: CASSDRAPVGEQFF; J: TRBJ2-1; D: TRBD1; V: TRBV27; size: -
DNA: TGTGCCAGCTCCGAGAGCGGGAGCAGGTCAGATACGCAGTATTTT; CDR3: CASSESGSRSDTQYF; J: TRBJ2-3; D: TRBD2; V: TRBV6-5; size: -
DNA: TGTGCCAGCTCACCTCGGGTTTCACCCAGAAACACCATATATTTT; CDR3: CASSPRVSPRNTIYF; J: TRBJ1-3; D: -; V: TRBV18; size: -
DNA: TGCGCCAGCAGCCAAGGGGCTAGCGGGAGAGGGGAGCAGTACTTC; CDR3: CASSQGASGRGEQYF; J: TRBJ2-7; D: TRBD2; V: TRBV4-1; size: -
DNA: TGTGCCAGCAGTTACCCGGGACTAGCGGGGCCGGTCGCCGGGGAGCTGTTTTTT; CDR3: CASSYPGLAGPVAGELFF; J: TRBJ2-2; D: TRBD2; V: TRBV28; size: -
DNA: TGTGCCAGCAGTGAAACCGGCGGGGCCAGGGGCTACACCTTC; CDR3: CASSETGGARGYTF; J: TRBJ1-2; D: -; V: TRBV2; size: -